The source of this TCR beta chain is a study of cytomegalovirus exposure and HLA in healthy donors. Study findings and constraints: When presence/absence was analysed, sequencing depth was taken to be roughly uniform across donors. Prior analysis indicated that the majority of TCR beta V segments exhibited productivity approximately 90% or approximately 30% of the time. In a later analysis, at a false discovery rate of 0.05, approximately 18,000 TCR beta sequences were associated with HLA alleles.

The PCR employed 60 Vbeta primers together with 13 Jbeta primers. Sequencing used immunoSEQ multiplex PCR; TCRdb keeps in-frame clones, though not all of them. Altogether some 150,000 clones are present, 75% to 85% being singletons, with the ten largest covering about 6.7%. Germline V gives CDR1 KGHSH, CDR2 LQKENI. This CDR3 region has 14 residues. V dropped 6 bases and J dropped 5; count of bases not matched to a gene: 5. Turning to this clone: The antigen remains unidentified.

The receptor was isolated from a man in his fifties or sixties in good health and CMV-seropositive. The chain is built from TRBV18 and TRBJ1-5, with 9 bases identical to TRBD1. Sequencing was performed on PBMCs. This chain's CDR3 is CASSLGQGYQPQHF. The DNA for the CDR3 is TGTGCCAGCTCGCTGGGACAGGGTTATCAGCCCCAGCATTTT.